This T cell receptor beta chain was captured in a study of CD8+CD57+ T cells in acquired aplastic anemia. Study outcomes and limitations: It was found that nearly 30 CD8+ CDR3 sequences were shared between patients and controls. A significant difference in CD8+ Simpson's diversity between patients and controls was not found.

This clonotype is classed as medium-sized. Its specificity is unknown. Patients chosen for sequencing had CD8+CD57+ cells that had expanded, as shown by flow cytometry. Germline CDR1 SGDLS, CDR2 YYNGEE. The CDR3 consists of 13 residues. With 0 bases removed from V and 4 bases from J, the gap between germline ends came to 5 bases. Profiling of TCR beta VDJ combinations and CDR3 sequences used genomic DNA as template. Each CDR3 protein gets one entry after TCRdb re-called the reads with MiXCR. Of approximately 300,000 distinct CDR3 sequences listed, around three fifths are singletons. The clonotype originates from a human donor with aplastic anemia. J is TRBJ2-1 and V is TRBV9, with D unclear. The sequenced material came from sorted CD4+, CD8+, or CD8+CD57+ T cells (not recorded which) from PBMCs. CDR3: CASSVAEYNEQFF. CDR3 in DNA: TGTGCCAGCAGCGTAGCTGAGTACAATGAGCAGTTCTTC. The full variable domain, rest sourced from reference TRBV9 and TRBJ2-1, is DSGVTQTPKHLITATGQRVTLRCSPRSGDLSVYWYQQSLDQGLQFLIQYYNGEERAKGNILERFSAQQFPDLHSELNLSSLELGDSALYFCASSVAEYNEQFFGPGTRLTVL.